A selection of T cell receptor beta chains follows, all from one sample in a study of shared clonotypes between healthy human individuals. Data came from immunoSEQ multiplex PCR; TCRdb stores just in-frame clones and leaves some out. Altogether some 1,100,000 clones are present, about 80% being singletons, with the ten largest covering 0.4% to 0.55%. The sequenced material came from memory CD4+ T cells from PBMCs. The receptor set was obtained from a man aged 18 to 30 in good health. Some clones in this sample may be carry-over from other donors' samples. CDR3s include the opening cysteine and the closing phenylalanine or tryptophan. Fields, in order: V gene, J gene, D gene, clone size, CDR3 protein, CDR3 DNA. A D gene is named only where the DNA matches it firmly. Part of the rows lack a size; the others show once, few, many or a class for expanded clones.

>TRBV6-6|TRBJ2-7|-|few
CASSRVLEQYF
TGTGCCAGCAGTCGGGTCCTCGAGCAGTACTTC
>TRBV5-1|TRBJ2-6|-|-
CASSAGAYSGANVLTF
TGCGCCAGCAGCGCGGGGGCTTACTCTGGGGCCAACGTCCTGACTTTC
>TRBV9|TRBJ2-5|-|-
CASSVGLEETQYF
TGTGCCAGCAGCGTAGGGCTGGAAGAGACCCAGTACTTC
>TRBV10-1|TRBJ2-7|TRBD1|-
CASDSRGQYEQYF
TGCGCCAGCGATTCCAGGGGGCAGTACGAGCAGTACTTC
>TRBV7-8|TRBJ1-1|-|-
CASSLAVQGNTEAFF
TGTGCCAGCAGCTTAGCGGTTCAGGGGAACACTGAAGCTTTCTTT
>TRBV2|TRBJ2-5|-|-
CASRFGPGSLYF
-
>TRBV2|TRBJ2-3|-|-
CASMGRTSTDTQYF
TGTGCCAGCATGGGCAGGACTAGCACAGATACGCAGTATTTT
>TRBV10-3|TRBJ1-1|-|-
CAISDRGQKAFF
TGTGCCATCAGTGACCGGGGGCAGAAAGCTTTCTTT
>TRBV28|TRBJ2-4|TRBD1|once
CASSQGQGALIAKNIQYF
TGTGCCAGCAGTCAAGGACAGGGGGCATTGATAGCCAAAAACATTCAGTACTTC
>TRBV11-2|TRBJ2-1|-|-
CASSLDVRQGPHNEQFF
TGTGCCAGCAGCTTAGATGTTCGTCAGGGGCCACACAATGAGCAGTTCTTC
>TRBV5-4|TRBJ2-5|TRBD2|-
CASSPSGGAWETQYF
TGTGCCAGCAGTCCCAGCGGGGGGGCATGGGAGACCCAGTACTTC
>TRBV4-2|TRBJ2-5|TRBD2|-
CASSHSIAGGRETQYF
TGTGCCAGCAGCCATTCCATAGCGGGAGGGAGGGAGACCCAGTACTTC
>TRBV7-9|TRBJ2-5|-|-
CASSPGGGVETQYF
TGTGCCAGCAGCCCCGGAGGGGGGGTGGAGACCCAGTACTTC
>TRBV4-1|TRBJ2-2|TRBD2|-
CASSQVGLAGGMIGGNTGELFF
TGCGCCAGCAGCCAAGTGGGACTAGCGGGAGGTATGATAGGGGGGAACACCGGGGAGCTGTTTTTT
>TRBV6-5|TRBJ2-7|-|-
CASSYSRQGGGEQYF
TGTGCCAGCAGTTACTCTCGGCAGGGAGGTGGCGAGCAGTACTTC
>TRBV5-4|TRBJ2-5|-|-
CASSLGFGYQETQYF
TGTGCCAGCAGCTTGGGTTTTGGGTACCAAGAGACCCAGTACTTC
>TRBV21-1|TRBJ1-5|-|-
CASSKRTGVLNQPQHF
TGTGCCAGCAGCAAAAGGACAGGAGTCCTCAATCAGCCCCAGCATTTT
>TRBV2|TRBJ1-1|-|-
CASRSQADTEAFF
TGTGCCAGCAGGAGTCAGGCGGACACTGAAGCTTTCTTT
>TRBV18|TRBJ2-7|TRBD2|-
CASSPLGGSSYEQYF
TGTGCCAGCTCACCCCTGGGCGGGAGCTCCTACGAGCAGTACTTC
>TRBV15|TRBJ2-5|-|few
CATSTYQRPEQETQYF
TGTGCCACCAGCACCTACCAGAGACCCGAACAAGAGACCCAGTACTTC
>TRBV10-3|TRBJ2-7|-|-
CATSPDGDHEQYF
TGTGCCACGAGCCCTGACGGCGACCACGAGCAGTACTTC
>TRBV18|TRBJ2-7|-|-
CASSLMKGSRRSSYEQYF
TGTGCCAGCTCACTGATGAAGGGTTCGCGAAGGAGCTCCTACGAGCAGTACTTC
>TRBV10-3|TRBJ1-5|-|-
CAIRGVDNQPQHF
TGTGCCATCAGGGGCGTGGACAATCAGCCCCAGCATTTT
>TRBV7-2|TRBJ1-2|TRBD1|once
CASSEGQARARGYTF
TGTGCCAGCAGCGAGGGACAGGCAAGGGCGCGAGGCTACACCTTC
>TRBV4-3|TRBJ1-1|-|-
CASSQAGARTEAFF
TGCGCCAGCAGCCAAGCTGGGGCGAGGACTGAAGCTTTCTTT
>TRBV5-6|TRBJ2-7|-|-
CASSLGTGAYEQYF
TGTGCCAGCAGCTTGGGGACTGGGGCCTACGAGCAGTACTTC
>TRBV25-1|TRBJ2-2|-|-
CASSGQVSNTGELFF
TGTGCCAGCAGTGGACAGGTTTCGAACACCGGGGAGCTGTTTTTT
>TRBV7-7|TRBJ2-5|-|once
CASSLIFGPQETQYF
TGTGCCAGCAGCTTAATTTTTGGTCCTCAAGAGACCCAGTACTTC
>TRBV4-2|TRBJ2-2|TRBD2|-
CASSLEGLAGAAGELFF
TGTGCCAGCAGCCTAGAGGGGCTAGCGGGAGCGGCCGGGGAGCTGTTTTTT
>TRBV5-1|TRBJ2-2|-|-
CASSPGHGDGTGELFF
TGCGCCAGCAGCCCGGGACATGGGGATGGCACCGGGGAGCTGTTTTTT
>TRBV7-9|TRBJ1-4|TRBD1|-
CASSFTGTGGEKLFF
TGTGCCAGCAGCTTTACCGGGACAGGGGGAGAAAAACTGTTTTTT
>TRBV28|TRBJ2-2|-|-
CASSYRFTGELFF
TGTGCCAGCAGTTACAGGTTCACCGGGGAGCTGTTTTTT
>TRBV9|TRBJ1-1|-|few
CASSARGSNTEAFF
TGTGCCAGCAGCGCTAGGGGTTCGAACACTGAAGCTTTCTTT
>TRBV5-6|TRBJ2-1|TRBD2|-
CASSPGGGEQFF
TGTGCCAGCAGCCCCGGCGGGGGGGAGCAGTTCTTC
>TRBV7-9|TRBJ2-3|-|-
CASSFGESSGTDTQYF
TGTGCCAGCAGCTTCGGGGAGTCCTCAGGCACAGATACGCAGTATTTT
>TRBV5-8|TRBJ2-7|-|-
CASSPGDKREQYF
TGTGCCAGCAGCCCAGGCGACAAAAGAGAGCAGTACTTC
>TRBV14|TRBJ2-7|-|-
CASRLDGAYEQYF
TGTGCCAGCAGACTTGACGGAGCCTACGAGCAGTACTTC
>TRBV5-4|TRBJ1-1|-|once
CASSLGGALKNTEAFF
TGTGCCAGCAGCTTGGGGGGGGCGCTTAAAAACACTGAAGCTTTCTTT
>TRBV7-7|TRBJ2-2|-|once
CASSSNNRDTGELFF
TGTGCCAGCAGCTCTAATAACAGGGACACCGGGGAGCTGTTTTTT
>TRBV7-8|TRBJ1-5|TRBD1|-
CASSSTGVDQPQHF
TGTGCCAGCAGCTCTACAGGGGTGGATCAGCCCCAGCATTTT
>TRBV2|TRBJ1-2|-|-
CASSEGPADGYTF
TGTGCCAGCAGTGAAGGGCCCGCGGATGGCTACACCTTC
>TRBV19|TRBJ1-5|TRBD1|-
CASNMLDRGVWPQHF
TGTGCCAGTAATATGCTGGACAGGGGTGTTTGGCCCCAGCATTTT
>TRBV6-5|TRBJ1-1|-|few
CASSYSPTMNTEAFF
TGTGCCAGCAGTTACTCGCCTACCATGAACACTGAAGCTTTCTTT
>TRBV7-2|TRBJ2-7|TRBD2|-
CASSLGLAGGDEQYF
TGTGCCAGCAGCTTAGGGCTAGCGGGAGGAGACGAGCAGTACTTC
>TRBV5-1|TRBJ1-1|-|-
CASSFQDGTEAFF
TGCGCCAGCAGCTTCCAAGACGGAACTGAAGCTTTCTTT
>TRBV6-1|TRBJ1-2|-|-
CASSWTDPNYGYTF
TGTGCCAGCAGTTGGACTGACCCTAACTATGGCTACACCTTC
>TRBV4-2|TRBJ2-3|TRBD2|-
CASSQAVIAGGFDTQYF
TGTGCCAGCAGCCAAGCAGTTATAGCGGGAGGGTTTGATACGCAGTATTTT
>TRBV2|TRBJ1-1|TRBD1|-
CASSFGTGGEAFF
TGTGCCAGCAGCTTCGGGACAGGGGGGGAAGCTTTCTTT
>TRBV5-1|TRBJ1-2|TRBD1|-
CASSFEGASDYGYTF
TGCGCCAGCAGCTTTGAGGGGGCGTCGGACTATGGCTACACCTTC
>TRBV19|TRBJ2-7|TRBD1|-
CASSLTGGAGYEQYF
TGTGCCAGTAGCCTGACAGGGGGCGCGGGTTACGAGCAGTACTTC
>TRBV19|TRBJ2-7|-|few
CASSIRGTASYEQYF
TGTGCCAGTAGTATAAGGGGGACGGCATCCTACGAGCAGTACTTC
>TRBV5-1|TRBJ2-7|-|few
CASSSYSSYEQYF
TGCGCCAGCAGCTCTTATAGCTCCTACGAGCAGTACTTC
>TRBV5-6|TRBJ2-6|-|-
CASSLEGLGPNVLTF
TGTGCCAGCAGCTTGGAGGGATTGGGGCCCAACGTCCTGACTTTC
>TRBV6-1|TRBJ1-2|-|-
CASSESGVYGYTF
TGTGCCAGCAGTGAGTCGGGAGTCTATGGCTACACCTTC
>TRBV20-1|TRBJ2-7|TRBD2|-
CGLADNYEQYF
TGCGGACTAGCGGACAACTACGAGCAGTACTTC
>TRBV7-8|TRBJ1-5|-|-
CASSPTGNQPQHF
TGTGCCAGCAGCCCCACGGGCAATCAGCCCCAGCATTTT
>TRBV6-4|TRBJ2-1|-|once
CASSAFGVGAEQFF
TGTGCCAGCAGTGCCTTTGGGGTGGGGGCTGAGCAGTTCTTC
>TRBV18|TRBJ2-7|-|-
CASSPLGPGTQTSYEQYF
TGTGCCAGCTCACCACTGGGGCCCGGGACCCAGACCTCCTACGAGCAGTACTTC
>TRBV28|TRBJ2-7|-|-
CASSSGRWGGSYEQYF
TGTGCCAGCAGTTCCGGTAGGTGGGGAGGATCCTACGAGCAGTACTTC